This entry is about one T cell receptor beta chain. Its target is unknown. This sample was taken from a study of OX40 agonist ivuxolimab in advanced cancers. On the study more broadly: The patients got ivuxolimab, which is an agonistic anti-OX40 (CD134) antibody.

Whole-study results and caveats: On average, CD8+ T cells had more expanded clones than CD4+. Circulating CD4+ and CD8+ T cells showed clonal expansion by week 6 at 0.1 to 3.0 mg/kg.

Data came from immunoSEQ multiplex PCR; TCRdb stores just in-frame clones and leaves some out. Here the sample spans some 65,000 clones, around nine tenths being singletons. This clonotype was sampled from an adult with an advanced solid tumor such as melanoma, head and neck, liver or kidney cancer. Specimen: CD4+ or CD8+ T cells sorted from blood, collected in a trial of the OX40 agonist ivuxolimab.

CDR3 in amino acids: CASSPTRTGGRRGTEAFF. The CDR3 nucleotides are TGTGCCAGCAGCCCTACTAGGACAGGGGGCCGGAGGGGCACTGAAGCTTTCTTT. The V gene is TRBV5-6, the J gene TRBJ1-1; 11 bases match TRBD1. J gave up 4 bases and V 4 bases, and 15 bases lay outside the gene matches. The germline V gene encodes CDR1 SGHDT and CDR2 YYEEEE. This CDR3 comprises 18 residues.